This paragraph reports one T cell receptor beta chain. No antigen is known for it. The library was built by means of 5' RACE. For each TCR library, approximately 3.5 ug of total RNA was used. cDNA was synthesized with SMARTScribe reverse transcriptase in eight separate reactions per sample. During cDNA synthesis, unique molecular identifiers containing a 6-nucleotide sample barcode were introduced by template switching. TCRalpha and TCRbeta cDNA was amplified in two nested PCRs of about 16 and 10 cycles, and bead purification was carried out after each PCR. Before amplification, cDNA was treated with uracil DNA-glycosylase and purified using the QIAquick PCR purification kit. The second PCR added Illumina TruSeq-compatible adapters along with sample-specific barcodes. Library quality and concentration were checked on TapeStation and Qubit, and libraries were pooled at roughly 5 ng each. The pooled libraries were sequenced with 2 x 100 bp reads and custom sequencing primers on an Illumina HiSeq2500 single-index Rapid Run. The published analysis was carried out like this. UMI-based consensus assembly with MiGEC version 1.2.6 was used to correct PCR and sequencing errors. MiXCR version 2.1.1 handled V(D)J alignment, clonotype assembly and CDR3 extraction. To normalise gene usage, clonotype sharing and MAIT/NKT TCR abundance, the top 1000, 10 000 and 20 000 clonotypes in each sample were analysed. Diversity was computed as the inverse Simpson index with the vegan R package after downsampling to 27 000 UMIs. Statistical testing used paired Mann-Whitney U tests on the discordant twin pairs and applied Benjamini-Hochberg correction for multiple testing. After reprocessing by TCRdb, each CDR3 protein sequence is one entry, and no DNA is given. It is TCRdb's table, rather than the study itself, that gives the V and J calls and clone size. The table for this sample shows under 200,000 distinct CDR3 sequences. In total, the top ten clones hold 2.8% of the sample.

A roughly 2.5 ml peripheral blood sample was drawn into PAXgene tubes per donor and stored at -80°C. Total RNA was isolated from whole blood with the PAXgene blood miRNA kit on an automated QIAcube, without T cell sorting. Peripheral blood from monozygotic twin pairs who were concordant or discordant for inflammatory bowel disease underwent deep TCRalpha and TCRbeta repertoire profiling using unique molecular barcoding. Smoking habits were recorded for all twin pairs, with individuals classified as current, former or never smokers. The CDR3, cysteine through phenylalanine, is 15 amino acids long. The coding DNA is unavailable. The germline V gene sets CDR1 to KGHDR and CDR2 to SFDVKD. These data belong to a study of monozygotic twins with inflammatory bowel disease (dated by TCRdb to the late 2010s). Concerning the study at large: A total of about 28 monozygotic twin pairs were included in the full study, comprising nine German pairs (four IBD-concordant, five IBD-discordant) and 19 IBD-discordant Danish pairs. Each individual had, on average, about 151 000 unique TCRalpha sequences and 181 000 unique TCRbeta sequences available for analysis. Within discordant pairs, disease-associated traits were sought mainly by comparing IBD patients with their genetically identical healthy co-twins.

Paper-wide results and their limitations: The results gave no support for a single strong signal or clonotype linked to IBD. No difference in repertoire similarity was observed between concordant and discordant twins, possibly owing to limited statistical power. IBD patients shared fewer clonotypes with other individuals than healthy twins did, most markedly in patients showing signs of disease activity. Different T cell subtypes could not be distinguished in the analysis. Background noise and inter-individual variability may have been introduced into the repertoires by the differing immunosuppressive treatments among patients. TCRbeta repertoire diversity, by inverse Simpson index, was decreased in IBD patients compared with their healthy co-twins.

The chain employs TRBV24-1 and TRBJ2-2. Sequenced: blood. This clonotype was obtained from a human donor with ulcerative colitis or Crohn's disease, or a healthy co-twin of an affected twin (not recorded which). This receptor has the CDR3 CATSLSVGRAGELFF.